Listed here are 25 T cell receptor beta chains from one sample, sequenced in a study of shared clonotypes between healthy human individuals. TCRdb's copy holds only in-frame clones and misses some; the assay was immunoSEQ multiplex PCR. The data contain roughly 640,000 clones, about 74% of them singletons. The specimen sequenced was memory CD4+ T cells sorted from blood. Subset denoted: CD45RA-negative fraction. Source of these receptors: a woman in her twenties or thirties in good health.

This sequence joins TRBV10-2 and TRBJ1-1, with D maybe TRBD1 (6 bases). The CDR3 runs to 14 residues. Between the trimmed V and J ends, which lost 5 bases and 7 bases, there was a span of 17 bases. The germline V gene has CDR1 WSHSY and CDR2 SAAADI. CDR3 sequence reads: CASSSTGTRGEAFF. The CDR3 DNA sequence: TGCGCCAGCAGTTCCACCGGGACCAGGGGTGAAGCTTTCTTT.

The V gene is TRBV19, the J gene TRBJ1-2; the D gene is possibly TRBD1 (6 bases). This CDR3 is 16 amino acids long. V shed 4 bases and J shed 2 bases, with 17 bases lying between them. Germline V gene data show CDR1 as LNHDA and CDR2 as SQIVND (reference sequence). CDR3 nucleotide sequence: TGTGCCAGTAGTACAGCCGGGACACGGGCGAACTATGGCTACACCTTC. Protein: CASSTAGTRANYGYTF.

This sequence joins TRBV29-1 and TRBJ2-7; 10 positions match TRBD1. The CDR3 is 13 residues long. Germline V gene sequence: CDR1 SQVTM, CDR2 ANQGSEA. V was pared by 4 bases and J by 5 bases, with 5 bases of the junction left unmatched. The CDR3 coding sequence is TGCAGCGTTGGGGGGACAGGGGTCCACGAGCAGTACTTC. As protein: CSVGGTGVHEQYF.

The chain combines TRBV15 with TRBJ2-3; 7 bases align to TRBD1. Germline lookup yields CDR1 LNHNV and CDR2 YYDKDF (reference sequence). After removal of 5 bases from V and 6 bases from J, the junction contained 14 bases not matched to a gene. This CDR3 has 16 amino acids. CDR3 sequence: CATSEYRDRRDDTQYF. CDR3 sequence (DNA): TGTGCCACCAGCGAGTACCGGGACAGACGGGATGATACGCAGTATTTT.

The chain carries TRBV28 and TRBJ1-2; D not resolved. This CDR3 comprises 15 residues. The germline V gene has CDR1 MDHEN and CDR2 SYDVKM. V shed 2 bases and J shed 7 bases, with 17 bases lying between them. CDR3 amino acids: CASSLREALQGGYTF. The DNA of the CDR3 is TGTGCCAGCAGTTTAAGGGAGGCCCTTCAAGGTGGCTACACCTTC.

The CDR3 region has the DNA TGTGCCAGCAGCGGAAATGGCGCCACGACCCAGTACTTC. This translates into CASSGNGATTQYF. This chain uses TRBV9 with TRBJ2-5; no reliable D call. CDR1 SGDLS and CDR2 YYNGEE come from the germline V gene. CDR3 length: 13 amino acids. Trimming took off 3 bases at V and 7 bases at J, with 13 bases between the two ends. The full variable domain, completed using reference TRBV9 and TRBJ2-5, is DSGVTQTPKHLITATGQRVTLRCSPRSGDLSVYWYQQSLDQGLQFLIQYYNGEERAKGNILERFSAQQFPDLHSELNLSSLELGDSALYFCASSGNGATTQYFGPGTRLLVL.

The CDR3 region has the DNA TGTGCCAGCAGTTCCCCCGGGACAGGCGCTGAAAAACTGTTTTTT. Amino acids: CASSSPGTGAEKLFF. V is TRBV27 and J is TRBJ1-4, with 8 bases that match TRBD1. This CDR3 contains 15 residues. Losses at the gene ends were 4 bases for V and 7 bases for J; bases not matched to a gene: 8. Germline V gives CDR1 MNHEY, CDR2 SMNVEV (reference sequence).

V is TRBV9 and J is TRBJ2-1, with 8 bases matching TRBD2. J lost 6 bases, V lost 0 bases, and 5 bases had no gene match. Looked up from germline, CDR1 is SGDLS and CDR2 is YYNGEE. This CDR3 has 15 residues. CDR3 bases: TGTGCCAGCAGCGTAGTTGGTAGCGGGATCAATGAGCAGTTCTTC. This codes for CASSVVGSGINEQFF.

This clone occurred once. The genes are TRBV12-5 and TRBJ2-1; D gene ambiguous. CDR1 is LGHNT, CDR2 FRNRAP, per germline. Trimming stripped 1 base from V and 4 bases from J, with 5 bases between. The CDR3 has 13 amino acids. The CDR3 reads CASGLGTYNEQFF. DNA for the CDR3: TGTGCTAGTGGTTTGGGTACTTACAATGAGCAGTTCTTC. Complete variable domain (other parts from reference TRBV12-5 and TRBJ2-1): DARVTQTPRHKVTEMGQEVTMRCQPILGHNTVFWYRQTMMQGLELLAYFRNRAPLDDSGMPKDRFSAEMPDATLATLKIQPSEPRDSAVYFCASGLGTYNEQFFGPGTRLTVL.

The chain is built from TRBV4-1 and TRBJ2-1, with 7 bases aligning to TRBD1. The CDR3 is 16 amino acids. J was trimmed by 4 bases and V by 2 bases; bases with no gene match: 8. Germline loops: CDR1 MGHRA, CDR2 YSYEKL. The CDR3 DNA follows: TGCGCCAGCAGCCAAACCTCCGGGACAGTTTACAATGAGCAGTTCTTC. Residues: CASSQTSGTVYNEQFF.

The V gene is TRBV11-3, the J gene TRBJ2-3; 8 positions agree with TRBD2. Germline V gene lookup returns CDR1 SGHNT and CDR2 YENEEA. The CDR3 is made up of 15 amino acids. With V trimmed by 5 bases and J by 8 bases, 12 bases remained unmatched. In DNA form, the CDR3 reads TGTGCCAGCAGCCGTGGACGGGGGGGATCAGGTACGCAGTATTTT. It encodes CASSRGRGGSGTQYF. The full variable domain, with the rest looked up from reference TRBV11-3 and TRBJ2-3, is EAGVVQSPRYKIIEKKQPVAFWCNPISGHNTLYWYLQNLGQGPELLIRYENEEAVDDSQLPKDRFSAERLKGVDSTLKIQPAELGDSAVYLCASSRGRGGSGTQYFGPGTRLTVL.

The V and J genes are TRBV10-3 and TRBJ2-5, with 10 bases matching TRBD2. This CDR3 is built from 14 residues. Germline V gene sequence: CDR1 ENHRY, CDR2 SYGVKD. V shed 8 bases, J shed 5 bases, and the junction held 8 bases outside the gene matches. CDR3 region: CAIAGASGSETQYF. The CDR3 nucleotides are TGTGCCATCGCCGGGGCTAGCGGGAGTGAGACCCAGTACTTC.

This clone was picked up one time. V gene TRBV4-2 combines with J gene TRBJ2-3, with D tentatively TRBD2 (5 bases). From germline, CDR1 is LGHNA and CDR2 YNFKEQ. V dropped 5 bases and J dropped 3 bases, with 6 bases sitting between them. The CDR3 runs to 12 residues. The CDR3 is CASSRGTDTQYF. The CDR3 nucleotides read TGTGCCAGCAGCAGAGGGACAGATACGCAGTATTTT.

The chain carries TRBV5-6 and TRBJ1-2; maybe TRBD1 (6 bases). CDR3 length: 14 residues. Trimming left V 6 bases short and J 8 bases short, with 20 bases between. Looked up from germline, CDR1 is SGHDT and CDR2 is YYEEEE. As DNA, the CDR3 is TGTGCCAGCACCCTACGTGAGGGGGGGCTGGGCTACACCTTC. Encoded protein: CASTLREGGLGYTF.

The V and J genes are TRBV19 and TRBJ1-5; TRBD1 matches 7 bases. The CDR3 runs to 14 residues. Germline V CDR1 and CDR2: LNHDA, SQIVND (reference sequence). The J segment lost 5 bases and the V segment lost 5 bases, leaving 6 bases of the junction unmatched. The CDR3 here is CASSDRDSYQPQHF. As DNA, the CDR3 is TGTGCCAGTAGTGACAGGGATAGTTATCAGCCCCAGCATTTT.

This clone was seen just once. This chain links TRBV14 with TRBJ2-1, with a weak D call TRBD1 (6 bases). The germline CDR1 and CDR2 sequences are SGHDN and FVKESK. This CDR3 is 17 amino acids long. Trimming pared 2 bases from V and 0 bases from J, leaving 14 bases between. The CDR3 loop reads CASSQFSTGYSYNEQFF. For the CDR3, the DNA is TGTGCCAGCAGCCAATTCTCGACAGGCTACTCCTACAATGAGCAGTTCTTC.

The J gene is TRBJ2-1, the V gene TRBV29-1; 10 bases map to TRBD2. Germline CDR1 is SQVTM and CDR2 is ANQGSEA. Trimming removed 3 bases from V and 6 bases from J; junction bases left unmatched: 8. The CDR3 runs 15 residues. CDR3 coding DNA: TGCAGCGTTGACAGCGGGAGGGCCTCGGGCAATGAGCAGTTCTTC. The encoded protein is CSVDSGRASGNEQFF.

This clone was picked up a small number of times. The sample carries other DNA sequences with the same CDR3. The rearrangement uses TRBV15 and TRBJ1-1; possibly TRBD1 for D (5 bases). Trimming shortened V by 1 base and J by 1 base, and 10 bases separated the two germline ends. CDR3 length equals 15 residues. Germline-derived CDR1 and CDR2 are LNHNV and YYDKDF (reference sequence). CDR3 loop: CATSRGGTANTEAFF. Here the CDR3 DNA reads TGTGCCACCAGCAGAGGGGGGACGGCGAACACTGAAGCTTTCTTT.

The chain employs TRBV5-1 and TRBJ2-5, with D possibly being TRBD1 (6 bases). The CDR3 spans 16 residues. Germline CDR1 reads SGHRS; CDR2 reads YFSETQ. The V end lost 0 bases, the J end lost 1 base, and 13 bases lay between the germline ends. This CDR3 is CASSLVQGSFQETQYF. The CDR3 DNA sequence: TGCGCCAGCAGCTTGGTTCAGGGGAGCTTCCAAGAGACCCAGTACTTC.

The J gene is TRBJ1-5, the V gene TRBV30; 8 bases match TRBD1. The ends lost 5 bases at V and 6 bases at J; junction bases unmatched: 6. The CDR3 contains 13 residues. Germline lookup yields CDR1 GTSNPN and CDR2 SVGIG (reference sequence). In DNA, the CDR3 is TGTGCCTGGGAAACAGGGGGTGGTCAGCCCCAGCATTTT. Translated, it gives CAWETGGGQPQHF.

The rearrangement joins TRBV5-5 to TRBJ2-7; D not certain. The V gene lost 4 bases and the J gene lost 6 bases, with 17 bases spanning the gap. The CDR3 spans 14 residues. From germline, CDR1 is SGHKS and CDR2 YYEKEE (reference sequence). For the CDR3, the DNA is TGTGCCAGCAGCGTAACGCACATCAGGCCCGAGCAGTACTTC. It encodes CASSVTHIRPEQYF.

The rearrangement uses TRBV28 and TRBJ1-5; no definite D call. Deletions cut 5 bases from V and 4 bases from J, with 15 bases between. The CDR3 covers 15 residues. Germline values: CDR1 MDHEN, CDR2 SYDVKM. This chain's CDR3 is CASSARWVGNQPQHF. DNA of the CDR3: TGTGCCAGCAGTGCCCGCTGGGTGGGAAATCAGCCCCAGCATTTT.

This clone showed up just a few times. The chain is built from TRBV19 and TRBJ2-1; D uncertain. V was cut by 6 bases and J by 12 bases, with 12 bases left in between. Germline-derived CDR1 and CDR2 are LNHDA and SQIVND (reference sequence). The CDR3 covers 11 residues. The CDR3 region is CASRAQGWQFF. The CDR3 DNA follows: TGTGCCAGTAGAGCTCAAGGGTGGCAGTTCTTC.

This chain joins TRBV5-1 and TRBJ2-1; D may match TRBD1 or TRBD2 (6 bases each). The CDR3 extends over 12 amino acids. The V and J ends lost 5 bases and 10 bases respectively, with 13 bases between them. Germline CDR1 and CDR2: SGHRS and YFSETQ. This chain's CDR3 is CASSLTGREQFF. CDR3 DNA: TGCGCCAGCAGTTTAACAGGGAGGGAGCAGTTCTTC.

This clone was recorded at least ten times. V and J are TRBV5-1 and TRBJ1-4; no firm D call. The germline V and J ends were trimmed by 3 bases and 6 bases, with 9 bases remaining between them. The CDR3 has 13 amino acids. The germline CDR1 and CDR2 sequences are SGHRS and YFSETQ. CDR3 in DNA: TGCGCCAGCAGCTGGTCCGGGGATGAAAAACTGTTTTTT. Amino acids: CASSWSGDEKLFF.